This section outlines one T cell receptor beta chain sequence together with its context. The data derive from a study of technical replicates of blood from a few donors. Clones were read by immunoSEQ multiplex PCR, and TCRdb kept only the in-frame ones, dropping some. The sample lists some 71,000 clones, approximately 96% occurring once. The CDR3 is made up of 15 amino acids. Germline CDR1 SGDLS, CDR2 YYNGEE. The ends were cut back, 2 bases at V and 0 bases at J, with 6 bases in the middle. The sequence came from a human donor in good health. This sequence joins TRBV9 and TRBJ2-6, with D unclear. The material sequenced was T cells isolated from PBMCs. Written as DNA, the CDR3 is TGTGCCAGCAGCGTGTCCCGCTCTGGGGCCAACGTCCTGACTTTC. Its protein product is CASSVSRSGANVLTF.